This note documents a single T cell receptor (beta chain) sequence. The source of the sample is a study of OX40 agonist ivuxolimab in advanced cancers. Study-wide background: Mean age about 60 years, range roughly 20 to 85; around 80% male.

Some clones are missing from TCRdb's copy, which holds only in-frame ones; the method was immunoSEQ multiplex PCR. The table lists tens of thousands of clones, roughly 90% of them singletons. Germline values: CDR1 MNHEY, CDR2 SVGAGI. The length of the CDR3 is 15 residues. V shed 3 bases, J shed 5 bases, and the junction held 9 bases outside the gene matches. The TCR comes from an adult with an advanced solid tumor such as melanoma, head and neck, liver or kidney cancer. The source material was CD4+ or CD8+ T cells sorted from blood, sampled in a trial of the OX40 agonist ivuxolimab. This chain uses TRBV6-5 with TRBJ2-5, with 7 bases aligning to TRBD1. The CDR3 reads CASSYLHTGVETQYF. CDR3 nucleotides: TGTGCCAGCAGTTATCTTCATACAGGGGTGGAGACCCAGTACTTC.